The 20 T cell receptor beta chains in this list originate from one sample, sequenced in a study of cytomegalovirus exposure and HLA in healthy donors. The study ran its PCR with 60 Vbeta and 13 Jbeta primers. The protocol was immunoSEQ multiplex PCR, while the TCRdb copy is restricted to in-frame clones and leaves out a portion. The sample lists 90,000 to 150,000 clones; around 80% were seen once. The sample was PBMCs. The origin of the receptors is a middle-aged man in good health and CMV-seronegative.

This clone was seen a handful of times. The chain has TRBV2 and TRBJ2-3; possible D gene TRBD2, 6 bases. The germline V gene encodes CDR1 SNHLY and CDR2 FYNNEI. The CDR3 contains 13 residues. V was trimmed by 7 bases and J by 0 bases, leaving 8 bases between them. CDR3 in amino acids: CASTGTSTDTQYF. The CDR3 bases are TGTGCCAGCACCGGGACTAGCACAGATACGCAGTATTTT.

The chain uses TRBV11-1 and TRBJ2-2, with D possibly being TRBD1 (5 bases). The CDR3 contains 14 residues. Germline lookup yields CDR1 SGHAT and CDR2 FQDESV (reference sequence). Trimming stripped 5 bases from V and 1 base from J, with 8 bases between. CDR3 DNA sequence: TGTGCCAGCAGCCTTGACAGGAACACCGGGGAGCTGTTTTTT. It is translated as CASSLDRNTGELFF.

The CDR3 DNA sequence: TGTGCCAGCAGTTTATATCTAGGCCAGAACACTGAAGCTTTCTTT. Its protein product is CASSLYLGQNTEAFF. The chain joins TRBV27 to TRBJ1-1, with D hard to call. Germline CDR1 reads MNHEY; CDR2 reads SMNVEV (reference sequence). CDR3 length: 15 residues. The V and J ends lost 1 base and 1 base respectively, with 10 bases between them.

This chain uses TRBV19 with TRBJ1-5, with D perhaps TRBD1 (6 bases). CDR1 and CDR2 (germline): LNHDA, SQIVND (reference sequence). The CDR3 is 14 residues long. V was cut by 7 bases and J by 6 bases, with 16 bases left in between. CDR3 in amino acids: CASNPQGHVQPQHF. For the CDR3, the DNA is TGTGCCAGTAATCCTCAGGGGCATGTTCAGCCCCAGCATTTT.

The chain links TRBV18 to TRBJ2-5; the match to TRBD2 covers 8 bases. The germline CDR1 and CDR2 sequences are KGHSH and LQKENI. There are 14 residues in the CDR3. J gave up 4 bases and V 3 bases, and 4 bases lay outside the gene matches. The CDR3 spells CASSPTGGGETQYF. Here the CDR3 DNA reads TGTGCCAGCTCACCGACCGGGGGGGGAGAGACCCAGTACTTC.

This chain uses TRBV30 with TRBJ1-1; a possible D gene is TRBD1 (6 bases). The CDR3 runs to 14 residues. Looked up from germline, CDR1 is GTSNPN and CDR2 is SVGIG (reference sequence). The V end was cut by 1 base, the J end by 10 bases, with 19 bases between. The CDR3 protein is CAWSGLSGTSIAFF. The CDR3 nucleotides read TGTGCCTGGAGTGGACTATCCGGGACATCCATAGCTTTCTTT.

V usage is TRBV7-6 and J usage is TRBJ1-1; D is unresolved. CDR3 size: 15 residues. V lost 1 base, J lost 1 base, and 10 bases lay in between. Germline values: CDR1 SGHVS, CDR2 FNYEAQ. The CDR3 DNA sequence: TGTGCCAGCAGCTTAGGGAGACGGAAGAACACTGAAGCTTTCTTT. Encoded protein: CASSLGRRKNTEAFF.

The V and J genes are TRBV6-1 and TRBJ2-1, with a tentative D call TRBD2 (6 bases). CDR1 is MNHNS and CDR2 is SASEGT in the germline V gene. There are 16 residues in the CDR3. The V end was cut by 3 bases, the J end by 4 bases, with 16 bases between. The CDR3 reads CASSDFSSGSYNEQFF. In DNA, the CDR3 is TGTGCCAGCAGTGATTTTTCCAGCGGGTCATACAATGAGCAGTTCTTC.

This clone was seen only a few times. The chain carries TRBV5-6 and TRBJ1-1, with 8 positions matching TRBD1. With 0 bases clipped from V and 4 bases from J, the junction kept 2 bases outside the gene matches. CDR3 length: 14 residues. The V gene's germline CDR1 is SGHDT and CDR2 YYEEEE. CDR3 in DNA: TGTGCCAGCAGCTTGGGACAGGGGACCACTGAAGCTTTCTTT. It yields the protein CASSLGQGTTEAFF.

This clone was counted between two and nine times. This chain links TRBV7-9 with TRBJ1-4, with 9 bases fitting TRBD1. The V gene end was trimmed by 5 bases and the J gene end by 5 bases; junction bases not matched to a gene: 6. The CDR3 loop spans 15 amino acids. CDR1 and CDR2 from the germline V gene are SEHNR and FQNEAQ (reference sequence). CDR3 sequence: CASSPRTGANEKLFF. The CDR3 DNA follows: TGTGCCAGCAGCCCCCGGACAGGGGCGAATGAAAAACTGTTTTTT.

The rearrangement uses TRBV19 and TRBJ2-2, with TRBD2 matching 12 bases. Germline-derived CDR1 and CDR2 are LNHDA and SQIVND (reference sequence). The J segment lost 4 bases and the V segment lost 1 base, leaving 7 bases of the junction unmatched. The CDR3 is made up of 18 amino acids. DNA for the CDR3: TGTGCCAGTAGTATAGCTCGGCTAGCGGGAGGGGGCACCGGGGAGCTGTTTTTT. Its protein is CASSIARLAGGGTGELFF.

The sample holds a few counts of this clone. The chain is built from TRBV9 and TRBJ1-3, with D perhaps matching TRBD1 (5 bases). This CDR3 is 17 amino acids long. Trimming removed 0 bases at V and 0 bases at J, with 13 bases between. From germline, CDR1 is SGDLS and CDR2 YYNGEE. CDR3 sequence reads: CASSVGGSTLSGNTIYF. In DNA form, the CDR3 reads TGTGCCAGCAGCGTAGGGGGCAGTACCCTCTCTGGAAACACCATATATTTT.

This clone was recorded a few times. The chain employs TRBV5-4 and TRBJ1-2; 7 nucleotides agree with TRBD1. V trimming: 0 bases; J trimming: 6 bases; junction bases outside the gene matches: 5. Looked up from germline, CDR1 is SGHNT and CDR2 is YYREEE (reference sequence). The CDR3 extends over 14 amino acids. The CDR3 here is CASSLEDRHNGYTF. For the CDR3, the DNA is TGTGCCAGCAGCTTGGAGGACAGGCACAATGGCTACACCTTC. The full variable domain, completed using reference TRBV5-4 and TRBJ1-2, is ETGVTQSPTHLIKTRGQQVTLRCSSQSGHNTVSWYQQALGQGPQFIFQYYREEENGRGNFPPRFSGLQFPNYSSELNVNALELDDSALYLCASSLEDRHNGYTFGSGTRLTVV.

The V gene is TRBV28, the J gene TRBJ2-7; maybe TRBD1 (6 bases). CDR1 is MDHEN and CDR2 is SYDVKM in the germline V gene. There are 15 residues in the CDR3. With 5 bases removed from V and 3 bases from J, the gap between germline ends came to 17 bases. CDR3 residues: CASSPRQAQLYEQYF. CDR3 nucleotides: TGTGCCAGCAGTCCCCGACAGGCGCAACTCTACGAGCAGTACTTC.

This sequence joins TRBV4-3 and TRBJ2-3; 8 bases map to TRBD2. Germline CDR1 LGHNA, CDR2 YSLEER. The CDR3 spans 15 residues. J was trimmed by 4 bases and V by 1 base; bases with no gene match: 4. CDR3: CASSQVGGAADTQYF. The CDR3, as DNA: TGCGCCAGCAGCCAAGTCGGGGGGGCCGCAGATACGCAGTATTTT.

J is TRBJ2-5 and V is TRBV30, with a tentative D call TRBD1 (6 bases). V dropped 0 bases and J dropped 5 bases, with 16 bases sitting between them. The CDR3 spans 15 residues. Per germline, CDR1 GTSNPN and CDR2 SVGIG (reference sequence). The CDR3 DNA reads as TGTGCCTGGAGTGTGTTGGGGGCCTTGGGGGAGACCCAGTACTTC. Translating it yields CAWSVLGALGETQYF.

The chain joins TRBV5-1 to TRBJ2-1; possible D gene TRBD2, 6 bases. The CDR3 sequence is 15 residues long. Trimming cost V 4 bases and J 8 bases, with 19 bases left between them. Germline V gene sequence: CDR1 SGHRS, CDR2 YFSETQ. CDR3 region: CASSPVPGVQDEQFF. In DNA, the CDR3 is TGCGCCAGCAGCCCGGTTCCGGGGGTCCAGGATGAGCAGTTCTTC.

V gene TRBV9 combines with J gene TRBJ2-1; TRBD2 matches 8 bases. J was trimmed by 2 bases and V by 2 bases; bases with no gene match: 6. Germline CDR1 and CDR2: SGDLS and YYNGEE. This CDR3 comprises 16 residues. The CDR3: CASSVTLAGPYNEQFF. The CDR3 DNA is TGTGCCAGCAGCGTTACATTAGCGGGGCCCTACAATGAGCAGTTCTTC.

V gene TRBV29-1 combines with J gene TRBJ1-1; D gene ambiguous. Germline V gives CDR1 SQVTM, CDR2 ANQGSEA. Trimming cost V 6 bases and J 2 bases, with 16 bases left between them. The CDR3 sequence is 14 residues long. CDR3 nucleotide sequence: TGCAGCGTGGGCTTGGGTGGACTCAACACTGAAGCTTTCTTT. Residues: CSVGLGGLNTEAFF.

The count of this clone is one. The chain joins TRBV5-8 to TRBJ2-2, with a weak D call TRBD1 (5 bases). V lost 0 bases and J lost 3, with 15 bases in between. The CDR3 runs to 17 residues. Germline V gene lookup returns CDR1 SGHTS and CDR2 YDEGEE. The CDR3 loop is CASSLALRGADTGELFF. The CDR3, as DNA: TGTGCCAGCAGCTTGGCCCTAAGGGGCGCAGACACCGGGGAGCTGTTTTTT.